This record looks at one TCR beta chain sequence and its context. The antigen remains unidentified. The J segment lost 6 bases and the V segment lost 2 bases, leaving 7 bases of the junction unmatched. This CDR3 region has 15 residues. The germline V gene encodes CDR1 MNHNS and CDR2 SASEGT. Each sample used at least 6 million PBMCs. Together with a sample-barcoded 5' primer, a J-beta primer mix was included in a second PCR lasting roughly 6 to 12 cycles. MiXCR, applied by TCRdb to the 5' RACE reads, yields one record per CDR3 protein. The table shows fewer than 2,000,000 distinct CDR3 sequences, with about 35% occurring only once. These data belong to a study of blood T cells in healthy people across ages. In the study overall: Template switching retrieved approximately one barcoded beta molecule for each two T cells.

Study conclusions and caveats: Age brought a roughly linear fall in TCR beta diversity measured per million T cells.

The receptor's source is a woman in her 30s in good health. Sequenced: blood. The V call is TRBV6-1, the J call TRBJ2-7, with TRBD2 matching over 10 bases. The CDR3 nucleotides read TGTGCCAGCAGTGAAAAACTAGCGGGGACGAGCGAGCAGTACTTC. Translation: CASSEKLAGTSEQYF.